This is a list of T cell receptor beta chains from one sample in a study of cytotoxic CD8 clonotypes in ibrutinib-treated CLL. Libraries were prepared by immunoSEQ multiplex PCR; TCRdb keeps only in-frame clonotypes and omits some of them. The sample has some 40,000 clones; 65% to 70% are singletons. The sequenced sample was PBMCs, obtained at disease progression, from a patient treated with ibrutinib. These receptor sequences come from a human donor with chronic lymphocytic leukemia. Both conserved end residues are part of each CDR3. D genes are given only for firm matches. Rows give clone size only sometimes, using once, few, many, or a class for an expanded clone.

J gene: TRBJ1-2; V gene: TRBV2; D gene: -; clone size: -; CDR3 protein: CASSEAKGPTSGYTF; CDR3 DNA: TGTGCCAGCAGTGAAGCCAAAGGCCCTACGAGTGGCTACACCTTC
J gene: TRBJ1-2; V gene: TRBV6-1; D gene: -; clone size: -; CDR3 protein: CASSERGKKAGYTF; CDR3 DNA: TGTGCCAGCAGTGAGAGGGGAAAGAAAGCTGGCTACACCTTC
J gene: TRBJ2-5; V gene: TRBV29-1; D gene: TRBD1; clone size: medium-sized; CDR3 protein: CSVSPGQGERQYF; CDR3 DNA: TGCAGCGTCTCCCCCGGACAGGGCGAGAGGCAGTACTTC
J gene: TRBJ2-1; V gene: TRBV7-2; D gene: -; clone size: -; CDR3 protein: CASSPYNEQFF; CDR3 DNA: TGTGCCAGCAGCCCTTACAATGAGCAGTTCTTC
J gene: TRBJ2-7; V gene: TRBV4-1; D gene: TRBD2; clone size: -; CDR3 protein: CASSHPGLTGGFSYEQYF; CDR3 DNA: TGCGCCAGCAGCCACCCTGGCCTGACGGGAGGGTTCTCCTACGAGCAGTACTTC
J gene: TRBJ2-5; V gene: TRBV28; D gene: -; clone size: few; CDR3 protein: CASSSRWEGQQETQYF; CDR3 DNA: TGTGCCAGCAGTTCTCGCTGGGAGGGACAGCAAGAGACCCAGTACTTC
J gene: TRBJ1-1; V gene: TRBV27; D gene: TRBD1; clone size: once; CDR3 protein: CASKHRGLQAGVEAFF; CDR3 DNA: TGTGCCAGCAAACACAGGGGCCTCCAGGCCGGAGTTGAAGCTTTCTTT
J gene: TRBJ2-1; V gene: TRBV27; D gene: TRBD2; clone size: -; CDR3 protein: CASSLGLAGEGNEQFF; CDR3 DNA: TGTGCCAGCAGTTTGGGACTAGCGGGAGAGGGCAATGAGCAGTTCTTC
J gene: TRBJ2-7; V gene: TRBV12-5; D gene: -; clone size: -; CDR3 protein: CASGLSSTYEQYF; CDR3 DNA: TGTGCTAGTGGTTTAAGTTCTACCTACGAGCAGTACTTC
J gene: TRBJ2-1; V gene: TRBV7-3; D gene: TRBD2; clone size: -; CDR3 protein: CASSTGLATNEQFF; CDR3 DNA: TGTGCCAGCAGCACGGGACTAGCGACCAATGAGCAGTTCTTC
J gene: TRBJ1-5; V gene: TRBV7-9; D gene: TRBD1; clone size: -; CDR3 protein: CASSLASGGFYSNQPQHF; CDR3 DNA: TGTGCCAGCAGCTTAGCGTCAGGGGGATTTTATAGCAATCAGCCCCAGCATTTT
J gene: TRBJ1-5; V gene: TRBV6-5; D gene: -; clone size: -; CDR3 protein: CASSYSNLGNQPQHF; CDR3 DNA: TGTGCCAGCAGTTACTCGAATTTGGGGAATCAGCCCCAGCATTTT
J gene: TRBJ2-7; V gene: TRBV7-6; D gene: TRBD1; clone size: once; CDR3 protein: CASSVDRGLNEQYF; CDR3 DNA: TGTGCCAGCAGCGTCGACAGGGGGCTGAACGAGCAGTACTTC
J gene: TRBJ2-1; V gene: TRBV7-9; D gene: TRBD2; clone size: -; CDR3 protein: CASSDIFTLLAGGYNEQFF; CDR3 DNA: TGTGCCAGCAGCGACATCTTTACCCTACTAGCGGGAGGGTACAATGAGCAGTTCTTC
J gene: TRBJ2-7; V gene: TRBV9; D gene: TRBD2; clone size: -; CDR3 protein: CASSVGASGSISDEQYF; CDR3 DNA: TGTGCCAGCAGCGTAGGGGCTAGCGGGAGTATCTCGGACGAGCAGTACTTC
J gene: TRBJ2-2; V gene: TRBV14; D gene: TRBD2; clone size: -; CDR3 protein: CASSQDRSSGRTGELFF; CDR3 DNA: TGTGCCAGCAGCCAAGATAGGTCTAGCGGGAGAACCGGGGAGCTGTTTTTT
J gene: TRBJ2-7; V gene: TRBV28; D gene: -; clone size: -; CDR3 protein: CASKGTFYEQYF; CDR3 DNA: TGTGCCTCCAAGGGCACTTTTTACGAGCAGTACTTC
J gene: TRBJ2-1; V gene: TRBV11-3; D gene: -; clone size: medium-sized; CDR3 protein: CASSSRTGRDEQFF; CDR3 DNA: TGTGCCAGCAGCTCACGGACAGGGAGGGATGAGCAGTTCTTC
J gene: TRBJ1-1; V gene: TRBV9; D gene: -; clone size: -; CDR3 protein: CASSVRGDNTEAFF; CDR3 DNA: TGTGCCAGCAGCGTCCGCGGGGATAACACTGAAGCTTTCTTT
J gene: TRBJ2-5; V gene: TRBV10-3; D gene: -; clone size: -; CDR3 protein: CAISEKFQETQYF; CDR3 DNA: TGTGCCATCAGTGAGAAGTTCCAAGAGACCCAGTACTTC
J gene: TRBJ1-5; V gene: TRBV28; D gene: -; clone size: few; CDR3 protein: CASSADSYTNQPQHF; CDR3 DNA: TGTGCCAGCAGTGCGGACAGTTATACAAATCAGCCCCAGCATTTT
J gene: TRBJ2-7; V gene: TRBV2; D gene: -; clone size: -; CDR3 protein: CASSEAGFGHEQYF; CDR3 DNA: TGTGCCAGCAGTGAAGCGGGTTTTGGCCACGAGCAGTACTTC
J gene: TRBJ2-5; V gene: TRBV20-1; D gene: -; clone size: -; CDR3 protein: CSALDETQYF; CDR3 DNA: TGCAGTGCTCTCGACGAGACCCAGTACTTC
J gene: TRBJ1-2; V gene: TRBV29-1; D gene: -; clone size: -; CDR3 protein: CSVWTAGGNYGYTF; CDR3 DNA: TGCAGCGTTTGGACAGCCGGGGGGAACTATGGCTACACCTTC
J gene: TRBJ1-2; V gene: TRBV5-4; D gene: TRBD1; clone size: -; CDR3 protein: CASSLARKGQGEGYTF; CDR3 DNA: TGTGCCAGCAGCTTGGCCCGTAAAGGACAGGGGGAGGGCTACACCTTC
J gene: TRBJ2-3; V gene: TRBV5-1; D gene: TRBD2; clone size: -; CDR3 protein: CASSLEVSGKGADTQYF; CDR3 DNA: TGCGCCAGCAGCTTGGAGGTTAGCGGGAAGGGGGCAGATACGCAGTATTTT
J gene: TRBJ1-1; V gene: TRBV5-5; D gene: -; clone size: few; CDR3 protein: CASSLARQGEFRNTEAFF; CDR3 DNA: TGTGCCAGCAGCTTGGCGCGGCAGGGCGAATTCAGGAACACTGAAGCTTTCTTT
J gene: TRBJ2-2; V gene: TRBV7-3; D gene: TRBD1; clone size: -; CDR3 protein: CASSAWTGGETGELFF; CDR3 DNA: TGTGCCAGCAGCGCTTGGACAGGGGGCGAGACCGGGGAGCTGTTTTTT
J gene: TRBJ2-3; V gene: TRBV7-2; D gene: TRBD2; clone size: -; CDR3 protein: CASTTYSGRADTQYF; CDR3 DNA: TGTGCCAGCACCACTTATAGCGGGAGGGCTGATACGCAGTATTTT
J gene: TRBJ2-3; V gene: TRBV29-1; D gene: TRBD2; clone size: once; CDR3 protein: CSVERSPSGNTDTQYF; CDR3 DNA: TGCAGCGTCGAAAGGTCGCCTAGCGGGAACACAGATACGCAGTATTTT
J gene: TRBJ1-5; V gene: TRBV4-2; D gene: -; clone size: few; CDR3 protein: CASSQASGLPQPQHF; CDR3 DNA: TGTGCCAGCAGCCAAGCTTCAGGGTTGCCCCAGCCCCAGCATTTT
J gene: TRBJ1-2; V gene: TRBV5-1; D gene: TRBD1; clone size: once; CDR3 protein: CASSLGQGDGYTF; CDR3 DNA: TGCGCCAGCAGCCTCGGACAGGGGGATGGCTACACCTTC
J gene: TRBJ2-1; V gene: TRBV29-1; D gene: -; clone size: -; CDR3 protein: CSVEGNEQFF; CDR3 DNA: TGCAGCGTTGAAGGGAATGAGCAGTTCTTC
J gene: TRBJ2-7; V gene: TRBV6-1; D gene: TRBD2; clone size: few; CDR3 protein: CASKGLAILSYEQYF; CDR3 DNA: TGTGCCAGCAAGGGACTAGCGATTCTTTCCTACGAGCAGTACTTC
J gene: TRBJ2-3; V gene: TRBV15; D gene: -; clone size: once; CDR3 protein: CATRARMRSTDTQYF; CDR3 DNA: TGTGCCACCAGAGCGAGGATGAGGAGCACAGATACGCAGTATTTT
J gene: TRBJ2-3; V gene: TRBV4-3; D gene: -; clone size: -; CDR3 protein: CASSQDGPDTPTDTQYF; CDR3 DNA: TGCGCCAGCAGCCAAGACGGGCCTGACACACCAACGGATACGCAGTATTTT
J gene: TRBJ2-2; V gene: TRBV7-2; D gene: TRBD2; clone size: -; CDR3 protein: CASSLVGVGGTGELFF; CDR3 DNA: TGTGCCAGCAGCTTAGTGGGAGTGGGAGGGACCGGGGAGCTGTTTTTT
J gene: TRBJ1-5; V gene: TRBV28; D gene: -; clone size: many; CDR3 protein: CASQEGNQPQHF; CDR3 DNA: TGTGCCAGCCAGGAGGGAAATCAGCCCCAGCATTTT
J gene: TRBJ2-1; V gene: TRBV5-1; D gene: -; clone size: -; CDR3 protein: CASSPTPGGYNEQFF; CDR3 DNA: TGCGCCAGCAGCCCTACCCCCGGCGGGTACAATGAGCAGTTCTTC
J gene: TRBJ2-5; V gene: TRBV9; D gene: TRBD1; clone size: -; CDR3 protein: CASSRTGQGAWETQYF; CDR3 DNA: TGTGCCAGCAGCAGAACGGGACAGGGGGCGTGGGAGACCCAGTACTTC
J gene: TRBJ2-1; V gene: TRBV6-1; D gene: -; clone size: -; CDR3 protein: CASSGVVRRPSDEQFF; CDR3 DNA: TGTGCCAGCAGTGGGGTGGTGCGACGACCCTCGGATGAGCAGTTCTTC
J gene: TRBJ2-3; V gene: TRBV5-8; D gene: -; clone size: few; CDR3 protein: CASSLRGLSTDTQYF; CDR3 DNA: TGTGCCAGCAGCTTGAGGGGACTGAGCACAGATACGCAGTATTTT
J gene: TRBJ1-2; V gene: TRBV6-4; D gene: -; clone size: -; CDR3 protein: CATAGGYGYTF; CDR3 DNA: TGTGCCACGGCCGGGGGTTATGGCTACACCTTC
J gene: TRBJ2-3; V gene: TRBV2; D gene: TRBD2; clone size: once; CDR3 protein: CASSEIGGRAFDTQYF; CDR3 DNA: TGTGCCAGCAGTGAAATCGGCGGGAGGGCCTTCGATACGCAGTATTTT
J gene: TRBJ1-4; V gene: TRBV21-1; D gene: -; clone size: few; CDR3 protein: CASWSRDREGLREKLFF; CDR3 DNA: TGTGCCAGTTGGTCCCGGGACAGGGAGGGATTGAGGGAAAAACTGTTTTTT
J gene: TRBJ2-1; V gene: TRBV10-3; D gene: -; clone size: -; CDR3 protein: CAISDESSYNEQFF; CDR3 DNA: TGTGCCATCAGTGACGAGAGCTCCTACAATGAGCAGTTCTTC
J gene: TRBJ2-6; V gene: TRBV19; D gene: TRBD1; clone size: few; CDR3 protein: CASKPGTGFSGANVLTF; CDR3 DNA: TGTGCCAGTAAACCCGGGACAGGGTTCTCTGGGGCCAACGTCCTGACTTTC
J gene: TRBJ1-5; V gene: TRBV7-8; D gene: -; clone size: -; CDR3 protein: CASSSDSSNSNQPQHF; CDR3 DNA: TGTGCCAGCAGCTCCGACAGCTCGAATAGCAATCAGCCCCAGCATTTT
J gene: TRBJ1-1; V gene: TRBV14; D gene: TRBD1; clone size: -; CDR3 protein: CASSAGGPRAFF; CDR3 DNA: TGTGCCAGCAGCGCAGGGGGCCCGAGGGCTTTCTTT
J gene: TRBJ1-6; V gene: TRBV21-1; D gene: -; clone size: -; CDR3 protein: CASSYRANNSPLHF; CDR3 DNA: TGTGCCAGCAGCTACAGGGCCAATAATTCACCCCTCCACTTT
J gene: TRBJ2-2; V gene: TRBV5-1; D gene: -; clone size: -; CDR3 protein: CASSLGQPTGELFF; CDR3 DNA: TGCGCCAGCAGCTTGGGTCAGCCCACCGGGGAGCTGTTTTTT